This T cell receptor (beta chain) was documented in a study of blood T cell repertoires in COVID-19. As for the study in general: The cDNA or gDNA used as material had been derived from T cells, B-cell-depleted T cells, or PBMCs.

TCRdb's table, derived via immunoSEQ multiplex PCR, lists solely in-frame clones and lacks some. The sample includes approximately 80,000 clones, approximately 79% of them seen just once. The CDR3 contains 15 residues. Germline trimming cut 4 bases from V and 5 bases from J; bases unmatched to any gene: 7. Germline V gives CDR1 SNHLY, CDR2 FYNNEI. Sequenced input: peripheral blood. The chain uses TRBV2 and TRBJ1-4; 7 bases agree with TRBD1. The TCR was taken from a man in his 70s with active or convalescent COVID-19. CDR3 nucleotides: TGTGCCAGCAGTGGATGGGGACAGCGGAATGAAAAACTGTTTTTT. Amino acids: CASSGWGQRNEKLFF.